This T cell receptor beta chain appears in the sequencing data of a study of T cells after yellow fever vaccination. TCRdb re-analysed the 5' RACE reads in MiXCR, keeping a single row per CDR3 protein. The table has 500,000 to 700,000 distinct CDR3 sequences, about a fifth seen once. Points on this clonotype: Its antigen is unidentified.

Study findings and constraints: Sorted repertoires could include abundant contaminating clonotypes from bulk cells.

CDR3 length equals 15 residues. V gave up 1 base and J gave up 5 bases; unmatched junction bases: 5. Germline values: CDR1 LGHNA, CDR2 YSLEER. The gene calls are TRBV4-3 and TRBJ2-7; 10 bases are a match to TRBD2. The receptor comes from a man aged 25 to 45 who received the YFV17D yellow fever vaccine. The specimen comprised PBMCs, sampled 15 days after the yellow fever booster vaccination. CDR3 nucleotide sequence: TGCGCCAGCAGCCAAGGACTAGCGGGCCATCACGAGCAGTACTTC. Translation gives CASSQGLAGHHEQYF.